This T cell receptor beta chain was captured in a study of shared clonotypes between healthy human individuals. At the level of the study: Sampling drew on donors who were a couple of women and a few men aged 18 to 49. The study, taken as a whole, reports: The study's rarefaction showed incomplete sorted-subset sequencing despite large depth. Limited genetic and exposure-history diversity came from having few donors.

Profiling relied on immunoSEQ multiplex PCR, and the TCRdb table lists in-frame clones only, not all of them. The sample holds 1,500,000 or so clones; 96% are singletons and the top ten take roughly 1.1%. This CDR3 comprises 19 residues. Germline CDR1 reads MNHNS; CDR2 reads SASEGT. J lost 0 bases, V lost 4 bases, and 15 bases had no gene match. Only one count was recorded for this clone. What it binds is not known. This sequence joins TRBV6-1 and TRBJ2-1; 7 bases are shared with TRBD2. The sequenced sample consisted of naive CD4+ T cells sorted from blood. The subset here: CD45RA+ positively selected. The TCR was taken from a man younger than 40 in good health. As DNA, the CDR3 is TGTGCCAGCAGTGGACCCCCCGGGACGGGAGGAAGCTCCTACAATGAGCAGTTCTTC. Protein sequence: CASSGPPGTGGSSYNEQFF.